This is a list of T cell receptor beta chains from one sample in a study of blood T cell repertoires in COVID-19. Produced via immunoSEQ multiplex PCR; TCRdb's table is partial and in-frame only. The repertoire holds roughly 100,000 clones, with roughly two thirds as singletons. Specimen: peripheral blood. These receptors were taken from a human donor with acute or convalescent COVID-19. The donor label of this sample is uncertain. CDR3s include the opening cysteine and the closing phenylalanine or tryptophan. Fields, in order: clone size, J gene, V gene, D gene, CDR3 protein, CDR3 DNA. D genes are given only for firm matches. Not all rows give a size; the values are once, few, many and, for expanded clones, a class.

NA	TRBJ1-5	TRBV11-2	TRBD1	CASSKSGTENQPQHF	TGTGCCAGCAGCAAATCCGGGACAGAGAATCAGCCCCAGCATTTT
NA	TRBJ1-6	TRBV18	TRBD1	CASSPRGTEDNSPLHF	TGTGCCAGCTCACCACGAGGGACAGAAGATAATTCACCCCTCCACTTT
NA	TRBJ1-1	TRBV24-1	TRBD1	CATSDEGANTEAFF	TGTGCCACCAGTGATGAGGGGGCGAACACTGAAGCTTTCTTT
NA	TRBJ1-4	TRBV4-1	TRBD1	CASAGGTNEKLFF	TGCGCCAGCGCAGGGGGAACTAATGAAAAACTGTTTTTT
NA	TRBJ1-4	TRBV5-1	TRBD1	CASSLLDRGEKLFF	TGCGCCAGCAGCTTGCTGGACAGGGGAGAAAAACTGTTTTTT
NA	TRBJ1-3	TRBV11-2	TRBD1	CASSFTGGGFYSGNTIYF	TGTGCCAGCAGCTTCACAGGGGGAGGTTTTTACTCTGGAAACACCATATATTTT
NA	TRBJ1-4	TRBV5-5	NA	CASSFDRENEKLFF	TGTGCCAGCAGCTTTGACAGAGAGAATGAAAAACTGTTTTTT
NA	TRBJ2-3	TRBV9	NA	CASSVSSQDTQYF	TGTGCCAGCAGCGTTAGTAGCCAAGATACGCAGTATTTT
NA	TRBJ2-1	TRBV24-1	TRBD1	CATSRTGINEQFF	TGTGCCACCAGTAGGACAGGCATAAATGAGCAGTTCTTC
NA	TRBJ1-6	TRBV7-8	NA	CASSLVWWRYNSPLHF	TGTGCCAGCAGCTTAGTGTGGTGGCGGTATAATTCACCCCTCCACTTT
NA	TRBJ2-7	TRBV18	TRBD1	CASSPDRFSYEQYF	TGTGCCAGCTCACCGGACAGGTTTTCCTACGAGCAGTACTTC
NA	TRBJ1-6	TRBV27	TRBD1	CASSLSLGQGATYNSPLHF	TGTGCCAGCAGTTTATCTTTAGGACAGGGGGCTACCTATAATTCACCCCTCCACTTT
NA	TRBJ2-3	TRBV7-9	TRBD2	CASSFPKLTSGGLTDTQYF	TGTGCCAGCAGCTTCCCGAAATTGACTAGCGGGGGGCTCACAGATACGCAGTATTTT
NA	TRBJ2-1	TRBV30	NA	CAWRGPSPYNEQFF	TGTGCCTGGAGGGGTCCTAGTCCCTACAATGAGCAGTTCTTC
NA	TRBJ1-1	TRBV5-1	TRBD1	CASSRRQGEGGNTEAFF	TGCGCCAGCAGCCGACGACAGGGGGAAGGAGGGAACACTGAAGCTTTCTTT
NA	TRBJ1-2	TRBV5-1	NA	CASSPGEYGYTF	TGCGCCAGCAGCCCAGGGGAGTATGGCTACACCTTC
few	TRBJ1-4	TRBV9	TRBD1	CASSVGGQGILGEKLFF	TGTGCCAGCAGCGTAGGCGGACAGGGGATTTTGGGGGAAAAACTGTTTTTT
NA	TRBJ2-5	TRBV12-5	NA	CASGSTTETQYF	TGTGCTAGTGGTTCCACTACAGAGACCCAGTACTTC
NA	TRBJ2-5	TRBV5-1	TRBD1	CASSSGQGARRETQYF	TGCGCCAGCAGCTCGGGACAGGGGGCACGTAGAGAGACCCAGTACTTC
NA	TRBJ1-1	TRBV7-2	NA	CASSFGGPNTEAFF	TGTGCCAGCAGCTTCGGGGGACCGAACACTGAAGCTTTCTTT
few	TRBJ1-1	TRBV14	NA	CASSQDLGGSEAFF	TGTGCCAGCAGCCAAGATCTGGGGGGATCTGAAGCTTTCTTT
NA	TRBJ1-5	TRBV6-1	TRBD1	CASSERDRGPQPQHF	TGTGCCAGCAGTGAAAGGGACAGGGGGCCTCAGCCCCAGCATTTT